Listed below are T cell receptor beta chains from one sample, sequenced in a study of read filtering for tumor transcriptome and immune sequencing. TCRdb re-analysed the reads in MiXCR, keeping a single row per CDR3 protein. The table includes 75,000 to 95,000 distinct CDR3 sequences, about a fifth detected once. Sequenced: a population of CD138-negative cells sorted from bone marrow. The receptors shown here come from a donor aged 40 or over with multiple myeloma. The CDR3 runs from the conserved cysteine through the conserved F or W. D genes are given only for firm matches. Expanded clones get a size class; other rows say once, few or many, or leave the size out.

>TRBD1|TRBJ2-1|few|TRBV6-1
TGTGCCAGCAGCCCCCTGGGACAGGCCAATGAGCAGTTCTTC
CASSPLGQANEQFF
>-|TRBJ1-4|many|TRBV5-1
TGCGCCAGCAGCAACGGGGCTGAGGAAAAACTGTTTTTT
CASSNGAEEKLFF
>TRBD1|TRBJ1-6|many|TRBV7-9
TGTGCCAGCAGCTTAGTAGGACAGGGGGCTTTTTCACCCCTCCACTTT
CASSLVGQGAFSPLHF
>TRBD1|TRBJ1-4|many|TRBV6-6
TGTGCCAGCAGTTTTGGACAGGTCTGCATTTTT
CASSFGQVCIF
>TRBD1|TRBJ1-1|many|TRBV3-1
TGTGCCAGCAGCCCCGGGACAGGGCGAGCTTTCTTT
CASSPGTGRAFF
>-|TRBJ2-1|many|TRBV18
TGTGCCAGCTCACCAGACAGCGCGGGGCAGTTCTTC
CASSPDSAGQFF
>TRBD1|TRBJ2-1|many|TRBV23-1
TGCGCCAGCAGTTCAGGGGGTGTGAGAGATGAGCAGTTCTTC
CASSSGGVRDEQFF
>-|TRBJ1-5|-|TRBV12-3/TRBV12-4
TGTGCCAGCAGTTTAGCGCGGGGGGGCGGCAATCAGCCCCAGCATTTT
CASSLARGGGNQPQHF
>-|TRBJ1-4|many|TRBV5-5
TGTGCCAGCAGCCCTGGTCTCATCGGCGAAAAACTGTTTTTT
CASSPGLIGEKLFF
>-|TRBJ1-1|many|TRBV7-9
TGTGCCAGCAGCATCAACGTGAACACTGAAGCTTTCTTT
CASSINVNTEAFF
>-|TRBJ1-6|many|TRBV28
TGTGCCAGCAGTTCTTACTCCTATAATTCACCCCTCCACTTT
CASSSYSYNSPLHF
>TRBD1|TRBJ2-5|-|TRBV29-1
TGCAGCGTCGGTCGACAGGGCTGGTACCAAGAGACCCAGTACTTC
CSVGRQGWYQETQYF
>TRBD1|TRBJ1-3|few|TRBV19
TGTGCCAGTATGGGGACAGGGGGAAACACCATATATTTT
CASMGTGGNTIYF
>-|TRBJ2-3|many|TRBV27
TGTGCCAGCAGCCCAGGTTGGGGCGGCACAGATACGCAGTATTTT
CASSPGWGGTDTQYF
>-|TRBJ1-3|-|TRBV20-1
TGCAGTGCCGACGAGGTCCCTGGAAACACCATATATTTT
CSADEVPGNTIYF
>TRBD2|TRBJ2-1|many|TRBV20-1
TGCAGTGCTAGAGTCGGGACTAGCGCCTACAATGAGCAGTTCTTC
CSARVGTSAYNEQFF
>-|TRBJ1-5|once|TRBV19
TGTGCCAGTAGTCCGACTTTAAAGGTGAAAGGCAACCAGCCCCAGCATTTT
CASSPTLKVKGNQPQHF
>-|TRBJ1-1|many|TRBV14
TGTGCCAGCAGCCAAGGAACTTTGAGGAACACTGAAGCTTTCTTT
CASSQGTLRNTEAFF
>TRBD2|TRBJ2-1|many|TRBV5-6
TGTGCCAGTGGTGACAGCGGGGGCACCAATGAGCAGTTCTTC
CASGDSGGTNEQFF
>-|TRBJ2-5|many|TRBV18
TGTGCCAGCTCACCTGACCAGCAAGAGACCCAGTACTTC
CASSPDQQETQYF
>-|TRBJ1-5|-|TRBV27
TGTGCCAGCAGTCTGAGAGGGGCTGGTCAGCCCCAGCATTTT
CASSLRGAGQPQHF
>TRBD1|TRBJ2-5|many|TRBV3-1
TGTGCCAGCAGCCTAGCCCCAGGGGGAGAGACCCAGTACTTC
CASSLAPGGETQYF
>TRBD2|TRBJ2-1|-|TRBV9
TGTGCCAGCAGCGCCCGGGGGGTAGGCTACAATGAGCAGCTCTTC
CASSARGVGYNEQLF
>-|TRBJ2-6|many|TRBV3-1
TGTGCCAGCAGTTTGACAGCTGGGGCCAACGTCCTGACTTTC
CASSLTAGANVLTF
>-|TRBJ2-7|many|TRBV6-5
TGTGCCAGCACCGTGGGCGGGGCGGGATACGAGCAGTACTTC
CASTVGGAGYEQYF